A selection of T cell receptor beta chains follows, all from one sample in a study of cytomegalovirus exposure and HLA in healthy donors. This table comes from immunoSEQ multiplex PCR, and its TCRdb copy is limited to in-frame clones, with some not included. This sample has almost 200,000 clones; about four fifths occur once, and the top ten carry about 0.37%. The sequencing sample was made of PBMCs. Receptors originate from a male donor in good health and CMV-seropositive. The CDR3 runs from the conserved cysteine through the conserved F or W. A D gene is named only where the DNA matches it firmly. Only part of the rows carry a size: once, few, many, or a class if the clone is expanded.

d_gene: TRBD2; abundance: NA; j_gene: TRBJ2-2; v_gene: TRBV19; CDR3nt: TGTGCCAGTAGTATTGGGGCAGGGAGGGCCGGGGAGCTGTTTTTT; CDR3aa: CASSIGAGRAGELFF
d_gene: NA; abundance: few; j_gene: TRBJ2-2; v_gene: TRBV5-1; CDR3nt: TGCGCCAGCAGCTTCGGAGGGACCACCGGGGAGCTGTTTTTT; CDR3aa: CASSFGGTTGELFF
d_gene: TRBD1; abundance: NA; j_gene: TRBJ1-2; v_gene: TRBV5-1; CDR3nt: TGCGCCAGCAGCTTGGCCATGACAGGGTACGACTATGGCTACACCTTC; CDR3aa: CASSLAMTGYDYGYTF
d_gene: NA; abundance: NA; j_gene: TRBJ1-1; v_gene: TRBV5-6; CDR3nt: TGTGCCAGCAGCTTAAGTGGGGGGGCGCGGACTGAAGCTTTCTTT; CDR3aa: CASSLSGGARTEAFF
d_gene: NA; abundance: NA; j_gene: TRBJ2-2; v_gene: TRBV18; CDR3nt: TGTGCCAGCTCACCCTTGGTCAGTTCTGCGAACACCGGGGAGCTGTTTTTT; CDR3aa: CASSPLVSSANTGELFF
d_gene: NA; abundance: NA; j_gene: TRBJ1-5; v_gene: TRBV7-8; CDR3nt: TGTGCCAGCAGCTTTCGAACAGATAATCAGCCCCAGCATTTT; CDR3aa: CASSFRTDNQPQHF
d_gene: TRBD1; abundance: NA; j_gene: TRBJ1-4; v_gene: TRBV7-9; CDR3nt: TGTGCCAGCAGCGGCTGGACAGGGGGCGACGAAAAACTGTTTTTT; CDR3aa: CASSGWTGGDEKLFF
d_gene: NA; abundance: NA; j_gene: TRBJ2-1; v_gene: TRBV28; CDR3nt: TGTGCCAGCAGTTCCCTCGGGGGAAATAATGAGCAGTTCTTC; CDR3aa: CASSSLGGNNEQFF
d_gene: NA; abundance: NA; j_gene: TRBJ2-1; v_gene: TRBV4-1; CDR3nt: TGCGCCAGCAGCCAAGATTGGGACAAGGCGAATGAGCAGTTCTTC; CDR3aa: CASSQDWDKANEQFF
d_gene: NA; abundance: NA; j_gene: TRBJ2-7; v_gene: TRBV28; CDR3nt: TGTGCCAGCGGCGGACAAAGCTCCTACGAGCAGTACTTC; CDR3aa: CASGGQSSYEQYF
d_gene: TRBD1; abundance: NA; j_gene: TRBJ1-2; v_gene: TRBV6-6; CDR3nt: TGTGCCAGCAGCGCCGGGACAGGGATTGGCTACACCTTC; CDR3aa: CASSAGTGIGYTF
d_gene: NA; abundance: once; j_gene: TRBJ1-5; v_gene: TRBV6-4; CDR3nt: TGTGCCAGCAGTGAATATGCAGGGCAGCCCCAGCATTTT; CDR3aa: CASSEYAGQPQHF
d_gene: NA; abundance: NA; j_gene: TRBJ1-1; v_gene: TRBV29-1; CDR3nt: TGCAGCGTTGAAGAACAGGGGAACACTGAAGCTTTCTTT; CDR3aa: CSVEEQGNTEAFF